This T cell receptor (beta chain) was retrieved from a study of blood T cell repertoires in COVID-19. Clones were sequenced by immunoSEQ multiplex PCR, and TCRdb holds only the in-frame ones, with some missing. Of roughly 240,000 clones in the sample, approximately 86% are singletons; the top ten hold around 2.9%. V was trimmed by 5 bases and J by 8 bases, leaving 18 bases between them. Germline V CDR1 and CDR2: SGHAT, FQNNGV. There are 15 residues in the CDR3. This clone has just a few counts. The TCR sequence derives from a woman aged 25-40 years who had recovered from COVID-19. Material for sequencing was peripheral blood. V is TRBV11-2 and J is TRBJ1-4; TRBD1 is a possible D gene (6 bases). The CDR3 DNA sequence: TGTGCCAGCAGCCCAGTTGGCCGGGGGGGCGAAAAACTGTTTTTT. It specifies CASSPVGRGGEKLFF.